This T cell receptor beta chain appears in the sequencing data of a study of graft-versus-host responses after intestinal transplantation. TCRdb's copy holds only in-frame clones and misses some; the assay was immunoSEQ multiplex PCR. The table shows around 20,000 clones, with 40% to 50% occurring only once. CDR1 and CDR2 (germline): SGDLS, YYNGEE. The CDR3 contains 16 residues. V lost 2 bases, J lost 8 bases, and 20 bases lay in between. The receptor comes from a human patient who received an intestinal transplant. Here the sequenced sample was alloreactive CD4+ T cells from a mixed lymphocyte reaction culture, taken before intestinal transplant. Stated subset: CFSE-low proliferating T cells sorted from roughly six-day pre-transplant mixed lymphocyte reaction (GvH or HvG direction). V and J are TRBV9 and TRBJ2-1; tentative D call: TRBD2 (6 bases). In DNA, the CDR3 is TGTGCCAGCAGCGTGCCGAGGATAGCGGAACAGGATGAGCAGTTCTTC. It translates to CASSVPRIAEQDEQFF.